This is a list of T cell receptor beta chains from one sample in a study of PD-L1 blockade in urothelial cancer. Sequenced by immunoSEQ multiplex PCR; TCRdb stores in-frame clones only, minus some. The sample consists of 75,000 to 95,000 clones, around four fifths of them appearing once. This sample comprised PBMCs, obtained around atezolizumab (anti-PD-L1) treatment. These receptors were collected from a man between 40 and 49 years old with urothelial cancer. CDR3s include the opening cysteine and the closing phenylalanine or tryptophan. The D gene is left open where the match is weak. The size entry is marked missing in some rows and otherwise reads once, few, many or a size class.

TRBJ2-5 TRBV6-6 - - TGTGCCAGCAGTTACTCGGGTAGCGGAGAGAAAGAGACCCAGTACTTC CASSYSGSGEKETQYF
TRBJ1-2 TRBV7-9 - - TGTGCCAGCAGCTTCGACCTCCAGGCGTATGGCTACACCTTC CASSFDLQAYGYTF
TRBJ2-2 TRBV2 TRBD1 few TGTGCCAGCAGGGACCAGGACAGGGGGCGCACCGGGGAGCTGTTTTTT CASRDQDRGRTGELFF
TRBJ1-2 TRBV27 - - TGTGCCAGCAGCCGACTCCAGAAAGCCAACTATGGCTACACCTTC CASSRLQKANYGYTF
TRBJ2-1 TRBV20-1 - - TGCAGTGCTAGGGTCGGTTCGAGCCCGTTCTTC CSARVGSSPFF
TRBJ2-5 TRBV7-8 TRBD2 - TGTGCCAGCAGCCTCCGGACTAGCGGGAACGGTCTGGAGACCCAGTACTTC CASSLRTSGNGLETQYF
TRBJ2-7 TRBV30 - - TGTGCCTGGAGAACAGACAGGCCCCTGAGTGAGCAGTACTTC CAWRTDRPLSEQYF
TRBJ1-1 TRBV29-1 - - TGCAGCTCCCGAAGGGGACTCAACACTGAAGCTTTCTTT CSSRRGLNTEAFF
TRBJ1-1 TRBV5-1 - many TGCGCCAGCAGCTTAGGCCTACAGGGGAACACTGAAGCTTTCTTT CASSLGLQGNTEAFF
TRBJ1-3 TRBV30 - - TGTGCCTGGTCTCGGGGGGCTGGAAACACCATATATTTT CAWSRGAGNTIYF
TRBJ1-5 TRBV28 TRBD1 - TGTGCCAGCAGCATTCAGGGGGCAGGTCAGCCCCAGCATTTT CASSIQGAGQPQHF
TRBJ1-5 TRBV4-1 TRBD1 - TGCGCCAGCAGCCAAGCGGGTCGGACAGGGAATCAGCCCCAGCATTTT CASSQAGRTGNQPQHF
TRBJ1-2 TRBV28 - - TGTGCCAGCATCGCTAACTATGGCTACACCTTC CASIANYGYTF
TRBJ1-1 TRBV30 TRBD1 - TGTGCCGATAGGACAGGGATCACTGAAGCTTTCTTT CADRTGITEAFF
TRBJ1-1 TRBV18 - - TGTGCCAGCTCACCGGCACGCTCGAACACTGAAGCTTTCTTT CASSPARSNTEAFF
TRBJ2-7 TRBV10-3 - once TGTGCCATCAGTGATCAGGGCCCTCCCTACGAGCAGTACTTC CAISDQGPPYEQYF
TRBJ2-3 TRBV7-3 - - TGTGCCAGCAGCTTATTAGGCGGGAGCACAGATACGCAGTATTTT CASSLLGGSTDTQYF
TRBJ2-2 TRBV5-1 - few TGCGCCAGCAGCCTGCGGGGACAGAGGAACACCGGGGAGCTGTTTTTT CASSLRGQRNTGELFF
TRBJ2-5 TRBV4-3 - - TGCGCCAGCAGCCAAGATCTTGAGGGGGAGGGTGAGACCCAGTACTTC CASSQDLEGEGETQYF
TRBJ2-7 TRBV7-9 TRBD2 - TGTGCCAGCACCCCTGGACTAGCGGACCTCGAGCAGTACTTC CASTPGLADLEQYF
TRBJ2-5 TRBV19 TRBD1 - TGTGCCAGTAGTCCGGGACAGCAAGAGACCCAGTACTTC CASSPGQQETQYF
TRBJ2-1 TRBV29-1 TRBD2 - TGCAGCGTTGAAAGGACTAGGGACAATGAGCAGTTCTTC CSVERTRDNEQFF
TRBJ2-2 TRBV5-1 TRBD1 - TGCGCCAGCAGCAAGTCCCGGGACAGGGCCGGGGAGCTGTTTTTT CASSKSRDRAGELFF
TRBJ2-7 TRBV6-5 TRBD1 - TGTGCCAGCAGAGTGACAGGGGGATACGAGCAGTACTTC CASRVTGGYEQYF
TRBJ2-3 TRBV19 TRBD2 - TGTGCCAGTAGTTCCCGACTAGCGGGATCGACTAGCACAGATACGCAGTATTTT CASSSRLAGSTSTDTQYF
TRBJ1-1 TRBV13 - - TGTGCCAGCAGCTCTTCTAGGCCTGAAGCTTTCTTT CASSSSRPEAFF
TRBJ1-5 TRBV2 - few TGTGCCAGCAGTGGACGGCAGGGGCCCCAGCATTTT CASSGRQGPQHF
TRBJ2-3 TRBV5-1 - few TGCGCCAGCAGCTGGCAAACGGATACGCAGTATTTT CASSWQTDTQYF
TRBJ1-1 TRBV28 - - TGTGCCAGCAGTTTAGCATGGGCGAACACTGAAGCTTTCTTT CASSLAWANTEAFF
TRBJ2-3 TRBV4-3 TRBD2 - TGCGCCAGCAGCCTCACTAGCGGGATCACAGATACGCAGTATTTT CASSLTSGITDTQYF
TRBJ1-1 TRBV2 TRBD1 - TGTGCCAGCAGTGGGACAGGATTCGCCACTGAAGCTTTCTTT CASSGTGFATEAFF
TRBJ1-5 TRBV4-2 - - TGTGCCAGCAGCCAAGATCGAGTTGGGCAGAGCCTAAATCAGCCCCAGCATTTT CASSQDRVGQSLNQPQHF
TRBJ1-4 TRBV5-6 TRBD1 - TGTGCCAGCAGCTCCGGGACAGGGAGGAAGAAACTGTTTTTT CASSSGTGRKKLFF
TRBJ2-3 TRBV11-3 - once TGTGCCAGCAGCTTAGCGGGAACTAGCACAGATACGCAGTATTTT CASSLAGTSTDTQYF
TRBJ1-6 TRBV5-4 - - TGTGCCAGCAGCTTGGAGGGGGACTCACCCCTCCACTTT CASSLEGDSPLHF
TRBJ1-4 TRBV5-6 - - TGTGCCAGCAGCCTCGGAAGGGGATCGGCTAATGAAAAACTGTTTTTT CASSLGRGSANEKLFF
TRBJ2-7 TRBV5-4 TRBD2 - TGTGCCAGCAGCTTTACTAGCGGCGGGGAGCAGTACTTC CASSFTSGGEQYF
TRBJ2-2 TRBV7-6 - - TGTGCCAGCAGCTACAGGACGGATTGGTACACCGGGGAGCTGTTTTTT CASSYRTDWYTGELFF
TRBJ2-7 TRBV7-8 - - TGTGCCAGCAGCTTATACAGGGATAGGGCCGTCGAGCAGTACTTC CASSLYRDRAVEQYF
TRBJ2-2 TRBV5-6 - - TGTGCCAGCAGCTTGGGGGGTCGACAGGACACCGGGGAGCTGTTTTTT CASSLGGRQDTGELFF
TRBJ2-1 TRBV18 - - TGTGCCAGCTCACCACCAACCGGAGGCAATGAGCAGTTCTTC CASSPPTGGNEQFF
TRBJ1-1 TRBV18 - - TGTGCCAGCTCACCAACCCCCGGGACGGAGGGATTCAACACTGAAGCTTTCTCCGGAGCTTTCTTT CASSPTPGTEGFNTEAFSGAFF
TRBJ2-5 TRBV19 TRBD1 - TGTGCCAGTAGTATAGGACAGGGTCGGGGAGAGACCCAGTACTTC CASSIGQGRGETQYF
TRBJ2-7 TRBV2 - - TGTGCCAGCAGCACCGGGACACTCTCCTACGAGCAGTACTTC CASSTGTLSYEQYF